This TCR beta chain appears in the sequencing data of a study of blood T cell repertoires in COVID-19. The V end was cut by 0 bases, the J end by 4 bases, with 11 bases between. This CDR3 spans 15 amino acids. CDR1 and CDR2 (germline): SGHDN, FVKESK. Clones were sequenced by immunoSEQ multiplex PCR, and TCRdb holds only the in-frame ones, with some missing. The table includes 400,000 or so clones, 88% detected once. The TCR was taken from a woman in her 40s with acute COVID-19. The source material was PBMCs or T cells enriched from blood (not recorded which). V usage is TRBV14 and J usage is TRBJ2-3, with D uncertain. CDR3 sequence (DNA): TGTGCCAGCAGCCAAGATAAGTACCCGGCAGATACGCAGTATTTT. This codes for CASSQDKYPADTQYF.